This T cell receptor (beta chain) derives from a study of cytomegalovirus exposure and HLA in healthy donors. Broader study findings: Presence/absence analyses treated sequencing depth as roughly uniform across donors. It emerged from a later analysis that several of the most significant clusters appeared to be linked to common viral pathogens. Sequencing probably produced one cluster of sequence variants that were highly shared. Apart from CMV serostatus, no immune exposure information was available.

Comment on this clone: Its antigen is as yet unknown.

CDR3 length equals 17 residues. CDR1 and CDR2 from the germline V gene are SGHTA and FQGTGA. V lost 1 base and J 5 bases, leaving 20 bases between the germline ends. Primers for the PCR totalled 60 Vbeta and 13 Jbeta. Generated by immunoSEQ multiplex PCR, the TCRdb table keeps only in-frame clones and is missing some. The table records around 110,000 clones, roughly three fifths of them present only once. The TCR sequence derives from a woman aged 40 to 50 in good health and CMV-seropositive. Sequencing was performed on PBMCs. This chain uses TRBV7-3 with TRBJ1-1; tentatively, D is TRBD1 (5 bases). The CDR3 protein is CASSLNPFLQVGTEAFF. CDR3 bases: TGTGCCAGCAGCTTAAATCCATTTCTACAGGTTGGAACTGAAGCTTTCTTT.